This T cell receptor beta chain emerged from a study of Graves' ophthalmopathy and Graves' hyperthyroidism. The source of the PBMCs was less than 12 ml of fresh peripheral blood. RNA transcripts were the template, and TCR beta CDR3 regions were amplified from them. In the first round, RT-PCR was carried out with HTBI primers, and a multiplex PCR formed the second round. One entry per CDR3 protein, called by TCRdb with MiXCR from the multiplex PCR reads. Among 300,000 to 400,000 distinct CDR3 sequences listed, roughly 15% were seen once. Study-level points and caveats: With about 71% sensitivity and about 78% specificity, the model predicted ophthalmopathy progression.

The table lists this clonotype with many counts. Its target is unknown. The specimen was peripheral blood. This sequence originates from an adult man with Graves' ophthalmopathy.

The CDR3 sequence: CASSPGQGNLISEAFF. Written as DNA, the CDR3 is TGCGCCAGCAGCCCCGGACAGGGCAATTTGATCTCTGAAGCTTTCTTT. The chain couples TRBV5-1 to TRBJ1-1, with 8 bases fitting TRBD1. This CDR3 contains 16 residues. Germline-derived CDR1 and CDR2 are SGHRS and YFSETQ. Losses at the gene ends were 4 bases for V and 6 bases for J; bases not matched to a gene: 14.